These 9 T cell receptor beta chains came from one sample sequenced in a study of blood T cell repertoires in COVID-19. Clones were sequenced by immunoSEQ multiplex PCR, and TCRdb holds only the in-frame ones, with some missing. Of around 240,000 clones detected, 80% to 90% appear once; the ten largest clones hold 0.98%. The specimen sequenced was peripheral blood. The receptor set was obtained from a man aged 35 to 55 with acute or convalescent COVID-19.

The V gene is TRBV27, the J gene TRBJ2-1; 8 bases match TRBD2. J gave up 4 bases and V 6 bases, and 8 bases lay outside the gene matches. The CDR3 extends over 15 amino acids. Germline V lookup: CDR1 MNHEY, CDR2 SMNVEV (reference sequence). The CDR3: CASSFGGAGYNEQFF. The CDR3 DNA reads TGTGCCAGCAGCTTCGGGGGGGCTGGTTACAATGAGCAGTTCTTC.

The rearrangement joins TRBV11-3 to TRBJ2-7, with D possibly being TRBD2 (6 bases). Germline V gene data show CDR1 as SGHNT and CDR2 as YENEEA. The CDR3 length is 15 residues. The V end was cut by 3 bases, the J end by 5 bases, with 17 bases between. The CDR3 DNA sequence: TGTGCCAGCAGCTTGGGTCGCGGGGAATATGACGAGCAGTACTTC. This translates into CASSLGRGEYDEQYF.

The chain's CDR3 is CASSLVGQGSRNEQYF. CDR3 DNA: TGTGCCAGCAGCTTAGTGGGACAGGGGAGTAGAAACGAGCAGTACTTC. The rearrangement uses TRBV7-2 and TRBJ2-7; 10 nucleotides agree with TRBD1. The CDR3 covers 16 residues. With 1 base clipped from V and 5 bases from J, the junction kept 8 bases outside the gene matches. From germline, CDR1 is SGHTA and CDR2 FQGNSA.

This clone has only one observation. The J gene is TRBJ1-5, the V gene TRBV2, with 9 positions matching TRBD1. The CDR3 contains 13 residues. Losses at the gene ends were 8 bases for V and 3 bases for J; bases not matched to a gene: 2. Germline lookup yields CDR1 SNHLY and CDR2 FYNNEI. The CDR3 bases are TGTGCCAGCGGACAGGGGTACAATCAGCCCCAGCATTTT. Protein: CASGQGYNQPQHF. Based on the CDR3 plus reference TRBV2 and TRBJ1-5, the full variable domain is EPEVTQTPSHQVTQMGQEVILRCVPISNHLYFYWYRQILGQKVEFLVSFYNNEISEKSEIFDDQFSVERPDGSNFTLKIRSTKLEDSAMYFCASGQGYNQPQHFGDGTRLSIL.

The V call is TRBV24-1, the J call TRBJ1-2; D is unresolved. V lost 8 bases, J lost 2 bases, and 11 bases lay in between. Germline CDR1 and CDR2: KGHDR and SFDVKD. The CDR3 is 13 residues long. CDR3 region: CATILRPNYGYTF. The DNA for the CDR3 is TGTGCCACCATACTACGGCCCAACTATGGCTACACCTTC.

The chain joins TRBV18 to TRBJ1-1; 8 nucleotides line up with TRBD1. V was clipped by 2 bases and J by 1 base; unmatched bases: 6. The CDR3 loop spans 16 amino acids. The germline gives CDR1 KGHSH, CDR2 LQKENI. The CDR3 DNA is TGTGCCAGCTCACCATCGCTAACAGGGGGGAACACTGAAGCTTTCTTT. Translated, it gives CASSPSLTGGNTEAFF.

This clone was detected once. The CDR3 sequence is CASSYSGTGNTEAFF. As DNA, the CDR3 is TGTGCCAGCAGTTACTCTGGGACAGGGAACACTGAAGCTTTCTTT. J is TRBJ1-1 and V is TRBV6-5; 8 bases fit TRBD1. Germline-derived CDR1 and CDR2 are MNHEY and SVGAGI. J gave up 1 base and V 0 bases, and 1 base lay outside the gene matches. This CDR3 comprises 15 residues.

The CDR3 is CASSLIQGSEAFF. The CDR3 DNA reads TGTGCCAGCAGCTTAATACAGGGCTCCGAAGCTTTCTTT. The V call is TRBV7-2, the J call TRBJ1-1; a weak D match, TRBD1 (6 bases). V lost 2 bases and J 8 bases, leaving 12 bases between the germline ends. The CDR3 runs 13 residues. Germline V gene lookup returns CDR1 SGHTA and CDR2 FQGNSA.

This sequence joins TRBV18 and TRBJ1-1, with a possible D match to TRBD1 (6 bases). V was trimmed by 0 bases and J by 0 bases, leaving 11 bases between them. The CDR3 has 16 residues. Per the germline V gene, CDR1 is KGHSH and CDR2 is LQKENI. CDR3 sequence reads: CASSPPVDRMNTEAFF. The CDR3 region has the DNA TGTGCCAGCTCACCACCGGTCGACAGGATGAACACTGAAGCTTTCTTT.